The 11 T cell receptor beta chains below all came from one sample that was sequenced in a study of control samples from healthy donors and cancer patients. This table comes from immunoSEQ multiplex PCR, and its TCRdb copy is limited to in-frame clones, with some not included. The sample lists 70,000 to 75,000 clones, roughly 90% seen once, with 3% to 4% in the top ten. The sample consisted of blood. These receptors were taken from a woman in her forties or fifties in good health.

The rearrangement links TRBV19 to TRBJ2-3; D gene ambiguous. V was shortened by 3 bases and J by 2 bases, with 12 bases between the two germline ends. The CDR3 loop spans 15 amino acids. Per the germline V gene, CDR1 is LNHDA and CDR2 is SQIVND (reference sequence). The CDR3 DNA is TGTGCCAGTAGTATTGTAGGCGCGTACACAGATACGCAGTATTTT. Protein product: CASSIVGAYTDTQYF.

This chain connects TRBV6-5 to TRBJ1-1, with no clear D. CDR3 length equals 12 residues. Trimming took 6 bases from V and 10 from J, leaving 15 bases between them. Germline CDR1 reads MNHEY; CDR2 reads SVGAGI. CDR3 DNA sequence: TGTGCCAGCAGGTCAGGTAATGGAGGAGCTTTCTTT. It translates to CASRSGNGGAFF.

This clone has only one observation. This sequence joins TRBV7-9 and TRBJ2-3; 11 bases match TRBD2. The CDR3 length is 15 residues. CDR1 and CDR2 (germline): SEHNR, FQNEAQ (reference sequence). With 1 base clipped from V and 4 bases from J, the junction kept 1 base outside the gene matches. The CDR3 sequence is CASSLDSGRADTQYF. CDR3 bases: TGTGCCAGCAGCTTAGATAGCGGGAGGGCAGATACGCAGTATTTT.

The V call is TRBV18, the J call TRBJ2-4; D is unclear. Trimming removed 3 bases from V and 5 bases from J, with 11 bases in between. CDR3 length equals 14 residues. CDR1 is KGHSH and CDR2 is LQKENI in the germline V gene. CDR3 in DNA: TGTGCCAGCTCACCCGAGACCAGTCAAAACATTCAGTACTTC. Translation gives CASSPETSQNIQYF.

V gene TRBV6-6 combines with J gene TRBJ1-1; D may be TRBD1 (6 bases). Germline loops: CDR1 MNHNY, CDR2 SVGAGI (reference sequence). The CDR3 sequence is 12 residues long. The ends were cut back, 7 bases at V and 4 bases at J, with 10 bases in the middle. The CDR3 DNA follows: TGTGCCAGCAAGACAGGTAGCACTGAAGCTTTCTTT. This encodes CASKTGSTEAFF.

The chain links TRBV9 to TRBJ1-4; possible D gene TRBD1, 6 bases. This CDR3 contains 14 residues. Trimming cost V 2 bases and J 7 bases, with 12 bases left between them. Looked up from germline, CDR1 is SGDLS and CDR2 is YYNGEE. The CDR3 loop reads CASSVWGAGEKLFF. DNA of the CDR3: TGTGCCAGCAGCGTCTGGGGGGCGGGTGAAAAACTGTTTTTT.

V usage is TRBV4-2 and J usage is TRBJ2-3, with D unresolved. The CDR3 contains 15 residues. V lost 0 bases and J lost 4, with 11 bases in between. Looked up from germline, CDR1 is LGHNA and CDR2 is YNFKEQ. The CDR3 reads CASSQELGFSDTQYF. The CDR3 DNA is TGTGCCAGCAGCCAAGAGTTGGGCTTCTCAGATACGCAGTATTTT.

This clone was seen more than once but under ten times. The chain employs TRBV5-5 and TRBJ2-7; no firm D call. Trimming took off 2 bases at V and 3 bases at J, with 12 bases between the two ends. This CDR3 is 14 amino acids long. CDR1 is SGHKS, CDR2 YYEKEE, per germline (reference sequence). In DNA form, the CDR3 reads TGTGCCAGCAGCTTCGCACAAGGAAACTACGAGCAGTACTTC. As protein: CASSFAQGNYEQYF.

The V gene is TRBV20-1, the J gene TRBJ2-3, with TRBD2 matching over 8 bases. Germline-derived CDR1 and CDR2 are DFQATT and SNEGSKA (reference sequence). V was clipped by 3 bases and J by 3 bases; unmatched bases: 11. This CDR3 is 16 amino acids long. The CDR3: CSASPASGRGTDTQYF. CDR3 in DNA: TGCAGTGCTAGTCCTGCGAGCGGGAGAGGGACAGATACGCAGTATTTT.

The gene calls are TRBV28 and TRBJ2-3, with TRBD1 as a possible D gene (5 bases). The CDR3 is 16 residues long. V gave up 7 bases and J gave up 0 bases, with 17 bases separating them. CDR1 and CDR2 (germline): MDHEN, SYDVKM. CDR3: CASTVAGAFSTDTQYF. The CDR3 nucleotides read TGTGCCAGCACCGTCGCTGGGGCCTTCAGCACAGATACGCAGTATTTT.

The genes are TRBV24-1 and TRBJ1-1; 9 bases fit TRBD1. CDR1 is KGHDR and CDR2 is SFDVKD in the germline V gene. This CDR3 is built from 14 residues. Losses at the gene ends were 4 bases for V and 4 bases for J; bases not matched to a gene: 3. Here the CDR3 reads CATSDPGQGTEAFF. DNA of the CDR3: TGTGCCACCAGTGACCCGGGACAGGGCACTGAAGCTTTCTTT.